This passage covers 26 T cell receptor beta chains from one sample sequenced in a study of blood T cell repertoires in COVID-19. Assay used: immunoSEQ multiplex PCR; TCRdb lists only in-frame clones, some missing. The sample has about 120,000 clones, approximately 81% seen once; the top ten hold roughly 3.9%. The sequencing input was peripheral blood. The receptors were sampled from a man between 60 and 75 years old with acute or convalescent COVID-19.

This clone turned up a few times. The CDR3 is CASSSTGRAGTLHF. The CDR3 nucleotides read TGTGCCAGCAGCTCTACAGGGAGGGCGGGCACCCTCCACTTT. This rearrangement joins TRBV7-2 to TRBJ1-6, with a tentative D call TRBD1 (6 bases). CDR1 and CDR2 from the germline V gene are SGHTA and FQGNSA. V lost 4 bases and J 14 bases, leaving 18 bases between the germline ends. The CDR3 has 14 amino acids.

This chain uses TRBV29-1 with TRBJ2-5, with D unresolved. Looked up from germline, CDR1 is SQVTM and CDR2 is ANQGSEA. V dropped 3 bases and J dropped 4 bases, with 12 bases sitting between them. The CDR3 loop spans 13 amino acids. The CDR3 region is CSVDLGQAETQYF. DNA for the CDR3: TGCAGCGTTGACCTGGGCCAAGCAGAGACCCAGTACTTC.

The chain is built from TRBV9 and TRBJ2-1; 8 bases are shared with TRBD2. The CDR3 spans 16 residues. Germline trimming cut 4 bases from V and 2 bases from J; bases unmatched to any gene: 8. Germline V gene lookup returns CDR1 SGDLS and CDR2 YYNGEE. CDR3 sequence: CASSPSGSPTYNEQFF. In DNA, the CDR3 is TGTGCCAGCAGCCCCAGCGGGAGCCCGACCTACAATGAGCAGTTCTTC.

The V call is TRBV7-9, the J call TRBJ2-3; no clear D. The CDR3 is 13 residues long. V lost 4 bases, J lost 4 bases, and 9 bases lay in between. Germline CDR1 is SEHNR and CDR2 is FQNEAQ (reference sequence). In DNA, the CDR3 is TGTGCCAGCAGCTCCCTCCTCTCAGATACGCAGTATTTT. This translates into CASSSLLSDTQYF.

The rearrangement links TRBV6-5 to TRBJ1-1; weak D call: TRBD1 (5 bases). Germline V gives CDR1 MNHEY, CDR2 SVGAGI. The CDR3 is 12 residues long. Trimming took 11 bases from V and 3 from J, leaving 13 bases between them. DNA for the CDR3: TGTGCCGCGGCAGGGTCTCACACTGAAGCTTTCTTT. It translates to CAAAGSHTEAFF.

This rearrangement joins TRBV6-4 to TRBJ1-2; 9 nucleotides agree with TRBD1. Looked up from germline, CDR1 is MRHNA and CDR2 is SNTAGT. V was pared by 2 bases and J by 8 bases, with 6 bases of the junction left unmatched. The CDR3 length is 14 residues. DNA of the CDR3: TGTGCCAGCAGTGACGGCAGACAGGGGGTCGGCTACACCTTC. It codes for CASSDGRQGVGYTF.

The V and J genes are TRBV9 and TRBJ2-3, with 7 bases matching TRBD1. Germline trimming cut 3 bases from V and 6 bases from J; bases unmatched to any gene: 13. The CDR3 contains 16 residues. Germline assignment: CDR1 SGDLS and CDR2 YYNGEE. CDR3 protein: CASSAALRGGMDTQYF. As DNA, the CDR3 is TGTGCCAGCAGCGCAGCTTTACGAGGGGGCATGGATACGCAGTATTTT.

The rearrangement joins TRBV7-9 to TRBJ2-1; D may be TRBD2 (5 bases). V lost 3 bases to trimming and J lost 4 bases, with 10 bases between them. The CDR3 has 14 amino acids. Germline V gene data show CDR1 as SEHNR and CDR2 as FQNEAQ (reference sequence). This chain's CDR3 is CASSFPGLYNEQFF. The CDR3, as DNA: TGTGCCAGCAGCTTTCCGGGATTATACAATGAGCAGTTCTTC.

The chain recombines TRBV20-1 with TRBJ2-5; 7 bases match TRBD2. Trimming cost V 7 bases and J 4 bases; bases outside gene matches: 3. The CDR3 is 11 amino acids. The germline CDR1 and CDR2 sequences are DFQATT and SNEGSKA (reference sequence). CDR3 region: CSGGGGETQYF. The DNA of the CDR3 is TGCAGTGGGGGGGGTGGAGAGACCCAGTACTTC.

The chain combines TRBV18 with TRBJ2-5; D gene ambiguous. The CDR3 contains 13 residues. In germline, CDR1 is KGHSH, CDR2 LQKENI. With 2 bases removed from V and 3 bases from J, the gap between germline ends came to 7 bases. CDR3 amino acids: CASSPGLKETQYF. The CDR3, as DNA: TGTGCCAGCTCACCAGGGCTAAAAGAGACCCAGTACTTC.

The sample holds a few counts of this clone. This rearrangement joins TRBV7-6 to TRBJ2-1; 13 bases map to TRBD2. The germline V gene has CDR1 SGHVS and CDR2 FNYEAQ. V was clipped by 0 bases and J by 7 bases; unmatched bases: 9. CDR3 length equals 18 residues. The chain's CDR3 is CASSLASGLAGTGNEQFF. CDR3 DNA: TGTGCCAGCAGCTTAGCTTCGGGACTAGCGGGAACGGGAAATGAGCAGTTCTTC. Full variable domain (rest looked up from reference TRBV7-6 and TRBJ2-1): GAGVSQSPRYKVTKRGQDVALRCDPISGHVSLYWYRQALGQGPEFLTYFNYEAQQDKSGLPNDRFSAERPEGSISTLTIQRTEQRDSAMYRCASSLASGLAGTGNEQFFGPGTRLTVL.

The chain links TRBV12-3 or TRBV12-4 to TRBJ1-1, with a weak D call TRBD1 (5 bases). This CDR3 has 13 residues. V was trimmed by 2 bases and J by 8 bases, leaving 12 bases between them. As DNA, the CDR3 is TGTGCCAGCAGTTTAAATATCAGGGTAGAAGCTTTCTTT. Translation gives CASSLNIRVEAFF.

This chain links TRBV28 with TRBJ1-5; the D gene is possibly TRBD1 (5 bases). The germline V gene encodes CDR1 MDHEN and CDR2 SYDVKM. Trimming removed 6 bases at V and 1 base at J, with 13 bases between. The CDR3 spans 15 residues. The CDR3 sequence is CASSRQGTSNQPQHF. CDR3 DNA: TGTGCCAGCAGCCGCCAGGGTACCAGCAATCAGCCCCAGCATTTT.

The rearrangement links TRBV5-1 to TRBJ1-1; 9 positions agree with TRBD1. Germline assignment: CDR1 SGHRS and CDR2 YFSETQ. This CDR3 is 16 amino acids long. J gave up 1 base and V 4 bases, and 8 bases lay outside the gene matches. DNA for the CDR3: TGCGCCAGCAGCCATGGACAGGGGAATGGGAACACTGAAGCTTTCTTT. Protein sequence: CASSHGQGNGNTEAFF.

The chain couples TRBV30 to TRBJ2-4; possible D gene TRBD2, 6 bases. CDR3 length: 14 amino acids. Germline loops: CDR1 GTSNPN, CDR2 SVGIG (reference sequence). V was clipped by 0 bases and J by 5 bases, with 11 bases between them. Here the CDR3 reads CAWSVGGGENIQYF. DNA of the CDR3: TGTGCCTGGAGTGTAGGAGGCGGGGAAAACATTCAGTACTTC. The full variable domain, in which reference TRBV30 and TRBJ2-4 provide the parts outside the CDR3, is SQTIHQWPATLVQPVGSPLSLECTVEGTSNPNLYWYRQAAGRGLQLLFYSVGIGQISSEVPQNLSASRPQDRQFILSSKKLLLSDSGFYLCAWSVGGGENIQYFGAGTRLSVL.

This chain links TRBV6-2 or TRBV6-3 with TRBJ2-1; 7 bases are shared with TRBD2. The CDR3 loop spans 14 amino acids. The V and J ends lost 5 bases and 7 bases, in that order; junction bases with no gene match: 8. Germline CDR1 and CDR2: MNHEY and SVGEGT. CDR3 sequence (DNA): TGTGCCAGCAGTGCTAGCGGTCCGATTAATGAGCAGTTCTTC. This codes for CASSASGPINEQFF.

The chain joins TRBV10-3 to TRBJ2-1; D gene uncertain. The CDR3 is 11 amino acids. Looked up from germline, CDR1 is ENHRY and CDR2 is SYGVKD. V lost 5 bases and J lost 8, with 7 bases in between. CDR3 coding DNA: TGTGCCATCAGTTCCAGCGATGAGCAGTTCTTC. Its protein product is CAISSSDEQFF.

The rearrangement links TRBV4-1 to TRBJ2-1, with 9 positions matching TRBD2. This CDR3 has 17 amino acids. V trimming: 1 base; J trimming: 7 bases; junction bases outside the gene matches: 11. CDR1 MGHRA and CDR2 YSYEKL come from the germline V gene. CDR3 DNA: TGCGCCAGCAGCCAAGTCCTAGCGGGGCCTAGGGGGAATGAGCAGTTCTTC. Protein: CASSQVLAGPRGNEQFF.

The CDR3, as DNA: TGCGCCAGCAGCCAAGGCCAAGGGGTTCCTGGGGCCAACGTCCTGACTTTC. This translates into CASSQGQGVPGANVLTF. This chain links TRBV4-3 with TRBJ2-6; tentatively, D is TRBD1 (5 bases). The length of the CDR3 is 17 residues. Trimming stripped 1 base from V and 2 bases from J, with 12 bases between. Germline CDR1 reads LGHNA; CDR2 reads YSLEER.

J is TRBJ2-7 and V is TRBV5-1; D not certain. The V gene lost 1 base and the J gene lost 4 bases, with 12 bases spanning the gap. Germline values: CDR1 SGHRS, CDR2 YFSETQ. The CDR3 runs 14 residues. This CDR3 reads CASSLIGGNYEQYF. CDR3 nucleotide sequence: TGCGCCAGCAGCTTGATCGGCGGAAATTACGAGCAGTACTTC.

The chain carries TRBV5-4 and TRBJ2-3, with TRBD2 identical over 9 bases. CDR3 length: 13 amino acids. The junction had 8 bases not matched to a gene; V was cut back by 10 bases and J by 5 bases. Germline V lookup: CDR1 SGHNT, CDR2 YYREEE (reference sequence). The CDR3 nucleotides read TGTGCCGTGAGGGAACTAGCGGGAGATACGCAGTATTTT. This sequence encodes CAVRELAGDTQYF. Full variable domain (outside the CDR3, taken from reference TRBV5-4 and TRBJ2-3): ETGVTQSPTHLIKTRGQQVTLRCSSQSGHNTVSWYQQALGQGPQFIFQYYREEENGRGNFPPRFSGLQFPNYSSELNVNALELDDSALYLCAVRELAGDTQYFGPGTRLTVL.

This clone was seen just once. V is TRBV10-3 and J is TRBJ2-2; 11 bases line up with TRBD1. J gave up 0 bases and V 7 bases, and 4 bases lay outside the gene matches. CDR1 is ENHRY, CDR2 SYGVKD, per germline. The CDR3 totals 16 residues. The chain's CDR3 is CAIKPGQGANTGELFF. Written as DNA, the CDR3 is TGTGCCATCAAACCGGGACAGGGGGCGAACACCGGGGAGCTGTTTTTT.

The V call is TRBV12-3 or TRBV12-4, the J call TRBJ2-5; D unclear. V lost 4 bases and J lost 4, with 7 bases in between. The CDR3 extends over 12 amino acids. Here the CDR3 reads CASSSTPETQYF. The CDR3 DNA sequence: TGTGCCAGCAGTTCCACTCCAGAGACCCAGTACTTC.

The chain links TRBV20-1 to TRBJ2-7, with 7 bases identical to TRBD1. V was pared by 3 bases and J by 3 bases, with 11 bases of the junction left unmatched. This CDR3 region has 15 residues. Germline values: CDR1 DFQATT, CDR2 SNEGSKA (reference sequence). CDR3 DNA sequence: TGCAGTGCTAGTAGGGACAGCTTAGGAAGCTACGAGCAGTACTTC. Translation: CSASRDSLGSYEQYF.

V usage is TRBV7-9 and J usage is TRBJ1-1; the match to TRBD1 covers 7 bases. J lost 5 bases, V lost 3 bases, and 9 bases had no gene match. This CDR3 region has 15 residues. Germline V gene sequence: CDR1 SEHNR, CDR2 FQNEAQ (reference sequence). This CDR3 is CASSFIQGTETEAFF. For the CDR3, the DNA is TGTGCCAGCAGCTTCATACAGGGGACGGAAACTGAAGCTTTCTTT.

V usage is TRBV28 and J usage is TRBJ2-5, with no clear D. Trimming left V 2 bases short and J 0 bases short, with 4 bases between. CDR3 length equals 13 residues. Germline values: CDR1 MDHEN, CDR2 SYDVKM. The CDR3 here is CASSLDNQETQYF. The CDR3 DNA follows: TGTGCCAGCAGTTTAGACAACCAAGAGACCCAGTACTTC. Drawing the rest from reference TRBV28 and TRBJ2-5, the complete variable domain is DVKVTQSSRYLVKRTGEKVFLECVQDMDHENMFWYRQDPGLGLRLIYFSYDVKMKEKGDIPEGYSVSREKKERFSLILESASTNQTSMYLCASSLDNQETQYFGPGTRLLVL.